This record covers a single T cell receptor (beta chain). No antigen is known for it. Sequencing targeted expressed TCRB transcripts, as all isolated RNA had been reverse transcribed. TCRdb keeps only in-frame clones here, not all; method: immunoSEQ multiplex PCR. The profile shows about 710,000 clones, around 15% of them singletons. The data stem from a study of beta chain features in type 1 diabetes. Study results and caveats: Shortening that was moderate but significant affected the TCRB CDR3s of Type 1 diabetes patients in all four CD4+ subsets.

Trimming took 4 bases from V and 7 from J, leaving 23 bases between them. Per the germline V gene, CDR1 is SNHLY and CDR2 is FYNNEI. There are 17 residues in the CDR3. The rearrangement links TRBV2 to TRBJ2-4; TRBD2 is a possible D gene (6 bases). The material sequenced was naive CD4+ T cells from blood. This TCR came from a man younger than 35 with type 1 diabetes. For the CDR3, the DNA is TGTGCCAGCAGTGTCTTTAGTAATGGTCTAGCGTACAACATTCAGTACTTC. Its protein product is CASSVFSNGLAYNIQYF.